This is a list of T cell receptor beta chains from one sample in a study of human T cells and chemical hapten exposure. A single record per CDR3 protein comes from TCRdb applying MiXCR to the RACE reads. The sample carries approximately 97,000 distinct CDR3 sequences, 25% to 35% recorded once. The input for sequencing was whole blood, taken in connection with sensitization to the hapten diphenylcyclopropenone (DPC). The source is a man between 35 and 55 years old with alopecia areata. Some clones in this sample may be carry-over from other donors' samples. Both conserved end residues are part of each CDR3. The order of the fields is J gene, clone size, CDR3 length, V gene, D gene, CDR3 DNA, CDR3 protein. The D gene is left open where the match is weak. Clone size is given for some rows only: seen once, a few or many times, or a class if the clone is expanded.

TRBJ1-1 few 15 TRBV4-3 . . CASSQDRVGTGILFF
TRBJ1-4 few 14 TRBV28 TRBD1 TGTGCCAGCAGTTTAAGGGACAGCTTTGAAAAACTGTTTTTT CASSLRDSFEKLFF
TRBJ2-3 . 13 TRBV3-1 TRBD2 TGTGCCAGCAGCGGGAGGGCAAAAGATACGCAGTATTTT CASSGRAKDTQYF
TRBJ1-6 few 15 TRBV10-3 TRBD1 TGTGCCATCAGCCGGACAGGGGAGGGTGATTCACCCCTCCACTTT CAISRTGEGDSPLHF
TRBJ2-1 few 15 TRBV4-2 . TGTGCCAGCACCTCCGAGGGGCGGGCCTACAATGAGCAGTTCTTC CASTSEGRAYNEQFF
TRBJ2-3 . 18 TRBV18 . TGTGCCAGCTCACCTTTGGCGACGGGAACTCACTCCACAGATACGCAGTATTTT CASSPLATGTHSTDTQYF
TRBJ2-3 few 15 TRBV2 . TGTGCCAGCATGAAACAGGGATCCAGCACAGATACGCAGTATTTT CASMKQGSSTDTQYF
TRBJ2-3 few 14 TRBV12-5 TRBD2 TGTGCTAGTGGTTTGTCGGGAGGCCCAGATACGCAGTATTTT CASGLSGGPDTQYF
TRBJ2-1 few 13 TRBV7-3 . TGTGCCAGCAGCTTAACGCCAGACAATGAGCAGTTCTTC CASSLTPDNEQFF
TRBJ2-5 . 15 TRBV20-1 . TGCAGTGCTCCCACCAGCGGGCTAACACAAGAGACCCAGTACTTC CSAPTSGLTQETQYF
TRBJ2-5 few 14 TRBV7-9 . TGTGCCAGCAGCTTGAGAGGGGCCGGGGAGACCCAGTACTTC CASSLRGAGETQYF
TRBJ2-3 many 15 TRBV20-1 . TGCAGTGCGCGACCCCCGGGACTTCGCACAGATACGCAGTATTTT CSARPPGLRTDTQYF
TRBJ2-3 . 17 TRBV20-1 . TGCAGTGCTAGAGATTTCGGCTACTCCAGTGGCACAGATACGCAGTATTTT CSARDFGYSSGTDTQYF
TRBJ2-7 few 14 TRBV6-6 TRBD1 TGTGCCAGCAGACCACAGGGGGTCCCTAACGAGCAGTACTTC CASRPQGVPNEQYF
TRBJ2-5 . 13 TRBV15 . TGTGCCACCAGCAACGGGGGCGGTGAGACCCAGTACTTC CATSNGGGETQYF
TRBJ1-1 . 13 TRBV4-1 . TGCGCCAGCAGCCAAGATGGGGGGACTGAAGCTTTCTTT CASSQDGGTEAFF
TRBJ2-5 many 13 TRBV7-9 . TGTGCCAGCAGCTTACAGGGTCAAGAGACCCAGTACTTC CASSLQGQETQYF
TRBJ2-7 few 13 TRBV20-1 . TGCAGTGCTAGGAGAGCGGGTGCCTACGAGCAGTACTTC CSARRAGAYEQYF
TRBJ2-2 few 17 TRBV21-1 . TGTGCCAGCAGCAAAGAGAAACAGGGTGCGAACACCGGGGAGCTGTTTTTT CASSKEKQGANTGELFF
TRBJ2-3 few 13 TRBV3-1 . TGTGCCAGCAGCCAAGTAACCACAGATACGCAGTATTTT CASSQVTTDTQYF
TRBJ2-3 few 20 TRBV7-2 TRBD2 TGTGCCAGCAGCTTATCACCGTTCGGGACTAGCGGGAGGGCGGCAGATACGCAGTATTTT CASSLSPFGTSGRAADTQYF
TRBJ2-5 few 14 TRBV28 TRBD2 TGTGCCAGCAGTTCACTAGGGAGGGGCGAGACCCAGTACTTC CASSSLGRGETQYF
TRBJ2-7 few 15 TRBV6-6 TRBD2 TGTGCCAGCAGTTACCCTTGGGAGCGGGATGCCGAGCAGTACTTC CASSYPWERDAEQYF
TRBJ1-4 . 17 TRBV13 TRBD1 TGTGCCAGCAGCTCTCGGACAGGGTTGGCAACTAATGAAAAACTGTTTTTT CASSSRTGLATNEKLFF
TRBJ2-5 . 13 TRBV5-1 . TGCGCCAGCAGCTTGGCAGGAGCAGAGACCCAGTACTTC CASSLAGAETQYF
TRBJ1-4 many 15 TRBV9 TRBD1 TGTGCCAGCAGCGGGCAACAGGGGGCGAGTGAAAAACTGTTTTTT CASSGQQGASEKLFF
TRBJ1-1 few 15 TRBV18 TRBD1 TGTGCCAGCTCACCACGGGACAGGACCTACACTGAAGCTTTCTTT CASSPRDRTYTEAFF
TRBJ1-2 few 11 TRBV20-1 . TGCAGTGCGTTTACGTGGGATGGCTACACCTTC CSAFTWDGYTF
TRBJ2-1 many 15 TRBV9 TRBD2 TGTGCCAGCAGCGCACGGGAGGCCCCCTACAATGAGCAGTTCTTC CASSAREAPYNEQFF
TRBJ2-1 . 16 TRBV14 TRBD2 TGTGCCAGCAGCCAAGGGGGACTAGCGGTCTACAATGAGCAGTTCTTC CASSQGGLAVYNEQFF
TRBJ2-1 . 14 TRBV11-2 . TGTGCCAGCAGCTTAGTAGCCGGGTGGGATGAGCAGTTCTTC CASSLVAGWDEQFF
TRBJ2-1 . 15 TRBV19 . TGTGCCAGTAGTATCCTCGGGAGTCCCTACAATGAGCAGTTCTTC CASSILGSPYNEQFF
TRBJ2-5 few 15 TRBV20-1 TRBD2 TGCAGTGCTAGTGTTAGCGGGAGGACCCGAGAGACCCAGTACTTC CSASVSGRTRETQYF
TRBJ2-5 . 15 TRBV29-1 TRBD2 TGCAGCGTTGAAGGAATGACTAGCGGACAAGAGACCCAGTACTTC CSVEGMTSGQETQYF
TRBJ1-1 . 16 TRBV14 . TGTGCCAGCAGCCAAGAGCAGGGTGGATGGCCCACTGAAGCTTTCTTT CASSQEQGGWPTEAFF
TRBJ1-5 few 13 TRBV2 TRBD1 TGTGCCACGACAGGGGAAGGGAATCAGCCCCAGCATTTT CATTGEGNQPQHF
TRBJ2-6 few 12 TRBV7-3 . TGTGCCAGCAGCATTGGGGCCAACGTCCTGACTTTC CASSIGANVLTF
TRBJ1-1 few 18 TRBV6-6 TRBD1 TGTGCCAGCAGTTACTCGAATGGTTTGGGACAGATCGTCACTGAAGCTTTCTTT CASSYSNGLGQIVTEAFF
TRBJ2-7 few 14 TRBV20-1 . TGCAGTGCTAGAGAGTTCGGGACGGTCTACGAGCAGTACTTC CSAREFGTVYEQYF
TRBJ2-1 . 15 TRBV28 . TGTGCCAGCAAGGGGACACCGAGCTCCTACAATGAGCAGTTCTTC CASKGTPSSYNEQFF
TRBJ2-7 few 13 TRBV7-8 . TGTGCCAGCAGCTTAGACAGGAGGTACGAGCAGTACTTC CASSLDRRYEQYF